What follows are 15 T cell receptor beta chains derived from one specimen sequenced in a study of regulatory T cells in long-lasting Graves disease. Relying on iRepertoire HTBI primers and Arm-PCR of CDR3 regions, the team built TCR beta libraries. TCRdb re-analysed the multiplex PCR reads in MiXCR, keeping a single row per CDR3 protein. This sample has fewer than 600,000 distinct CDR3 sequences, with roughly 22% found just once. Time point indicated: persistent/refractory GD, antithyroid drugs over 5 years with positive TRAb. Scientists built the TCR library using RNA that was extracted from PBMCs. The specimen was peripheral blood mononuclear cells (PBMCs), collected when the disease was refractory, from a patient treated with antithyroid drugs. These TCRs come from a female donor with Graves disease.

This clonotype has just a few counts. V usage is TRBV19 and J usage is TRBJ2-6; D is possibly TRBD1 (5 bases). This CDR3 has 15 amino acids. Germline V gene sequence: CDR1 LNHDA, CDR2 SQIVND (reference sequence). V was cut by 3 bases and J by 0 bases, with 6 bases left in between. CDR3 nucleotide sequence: TGTGCCAGTAGTATTCAGGGCTCTGGGGCCAACGTCCTGACTTTC. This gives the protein CASSIQGSGANVLTF.

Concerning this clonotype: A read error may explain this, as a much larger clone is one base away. CDR3 DNA: TGTGCCAGCTCTAGGTTTTTCACCTATAATCCACCCCTCCACTTT. This sequence encodes CASSRFFTYNPPLHF. The chain joins TRBV28 to TRBJ1-6; no firm D call. CDR3 size: 15 residues. Germline-derived CDR1 and CDR2 are MDHEN and SYDVKM. Together with reference TRBV28 and TRBJ1-6, the CDR3 gives the full variable domain: DVKVTQSSRYLVKRTGEKVFLECVQDMDHENMFWYRQDPGLGLRLIYFSYDVKMKEKGDIPEGYSVSREKKERFSLILESASTNQTSMYLCASSRFFTYNPPLHFGNGTRLTVT.

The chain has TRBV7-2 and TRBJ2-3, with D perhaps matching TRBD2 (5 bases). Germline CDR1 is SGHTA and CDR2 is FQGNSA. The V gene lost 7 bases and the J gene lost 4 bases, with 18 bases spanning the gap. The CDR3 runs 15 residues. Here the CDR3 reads CASTTGVGGADTQYF. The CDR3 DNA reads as TGTGCCAGCACCACCGGAGTAGGAGGTGCAGATACGCAGTATTTT.

The CDR3 DNA reads TGTGCCAGTAGTAACCGGGACGCAGGAAACACCATATATTTT. The encoded protein is CASSNRDAGNTIYF. The chain has TRBV19 and TRBJ1-3; D may be TRBD1 (5 bases). CDR1 LNHDA and CDR2 SQIVND come from the germline V gene (reference sequence). The CDR3 is 14 residues long. V shed 4 bases and J shed 4 bases, with 11 bases lying between them.

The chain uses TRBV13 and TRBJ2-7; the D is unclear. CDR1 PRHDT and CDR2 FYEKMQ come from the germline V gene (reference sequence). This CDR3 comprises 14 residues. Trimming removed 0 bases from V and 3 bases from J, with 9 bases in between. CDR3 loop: CASSLGQSFYEQYF. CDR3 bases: TGTGCCAGCAGCTTAGGGCAGAGTTTCTACGAGCAGTACTTC.

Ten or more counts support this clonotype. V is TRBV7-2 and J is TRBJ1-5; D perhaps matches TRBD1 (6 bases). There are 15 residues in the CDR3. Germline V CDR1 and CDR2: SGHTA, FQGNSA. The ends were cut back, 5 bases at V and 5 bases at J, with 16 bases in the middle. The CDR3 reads CASSDHGQYDQPQHF. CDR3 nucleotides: TGTGCCAGCAGCGACCACGGACAGTACGATCAGCCCCAGCATTTT. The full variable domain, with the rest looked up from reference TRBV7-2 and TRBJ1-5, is GAGVSQSPSNKVTEKGKDVELRCDPISGHTALYWYRQSLGQGLEFLIYFQGNSAPDKSGLPSDRFSAERTGGSVSTLTIQRTQQEDSAVYLCASSDHGQYDQPQHFGDGTRLSIL.

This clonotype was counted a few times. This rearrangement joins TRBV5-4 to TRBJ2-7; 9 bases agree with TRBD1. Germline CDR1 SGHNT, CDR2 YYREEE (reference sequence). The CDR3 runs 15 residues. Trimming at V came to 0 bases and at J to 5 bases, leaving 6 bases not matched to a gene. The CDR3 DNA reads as TGTGCCAGCAGCTTGGGGCGGGACAGGGTCGACGAGCAGTACTTC. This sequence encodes CASSLGRDRVDEQYF. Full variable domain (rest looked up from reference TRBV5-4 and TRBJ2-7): ETGVTQSPTHLIKTRGQQVTLRCSSQSGHNTVSWYQQALGQGPQFIFQYYREEENGRGNFPPRFSGLQFPNYSSELNVNALELDDSALYLCASSLGRDRVDEQYFGPGTRLTVT.

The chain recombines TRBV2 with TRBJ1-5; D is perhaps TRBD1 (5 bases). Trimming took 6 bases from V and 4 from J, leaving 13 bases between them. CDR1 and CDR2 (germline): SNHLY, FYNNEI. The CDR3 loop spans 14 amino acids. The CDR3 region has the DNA TGTGCCAGCAGCGTGCAGGGCCTTAATCAGCCCCAGCATTTT. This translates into CASSVQGLNQPQHF.

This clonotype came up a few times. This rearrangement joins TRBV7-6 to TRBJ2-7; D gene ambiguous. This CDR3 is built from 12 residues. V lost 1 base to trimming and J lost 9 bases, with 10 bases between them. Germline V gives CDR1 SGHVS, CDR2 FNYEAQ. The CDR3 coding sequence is TGTGCCAGCAGCTTAGGCCCCGGCCCGCAGTACTTC. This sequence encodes CASSLGPGPQYF.

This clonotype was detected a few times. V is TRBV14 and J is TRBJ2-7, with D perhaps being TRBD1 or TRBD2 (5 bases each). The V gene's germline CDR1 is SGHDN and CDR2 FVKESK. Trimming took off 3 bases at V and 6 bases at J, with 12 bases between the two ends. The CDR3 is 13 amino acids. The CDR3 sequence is CASSHNLGVEQYF. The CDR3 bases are TGTGCCAGCAGCCACAACCTGGGGGTCGAGCAGTACTTC. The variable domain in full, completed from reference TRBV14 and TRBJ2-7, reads EAGVTQFPSHSVIEKGQTVTLRCDPISGHDNLYWYRRVMGKEIKFLLHFVKESKQDESGMPNNRFLAERTGGTYSTLKVQPAELEDSGVYFCASSHNLGVEQYFGPGTRLTVT.

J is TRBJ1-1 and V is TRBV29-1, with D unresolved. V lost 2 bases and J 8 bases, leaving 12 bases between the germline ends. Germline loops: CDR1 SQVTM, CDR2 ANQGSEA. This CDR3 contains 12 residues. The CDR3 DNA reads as TGCAGCGTTGAAAAAACAGAGCAGGAAGCTTTCTTT. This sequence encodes CSVEKTEQEAFF.

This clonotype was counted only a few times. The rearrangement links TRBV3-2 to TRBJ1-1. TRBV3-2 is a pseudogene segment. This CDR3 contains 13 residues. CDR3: CASSHADRLEAFF. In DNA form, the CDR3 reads TGTGCCAGCAGCCACGCGGACCGGCTTGAAGCTTTCTTT.

CDR3 bases: TGCGCCAGCAGCCAACCCTTGAGGGGGAACTATGGCTACACCTTC. As protein: CASSQPLRGNYGYTF. The chain employs TRBV4-1 and TRBJ1-2; possible D gene TRBD1, 6 bases. The CDR3 contains 15 residues. CDR1 and CDR2 (germline): MGHRA, YSYEKL. V was clipped by 2 bases and J by 2 bases, with 12 bases between them.

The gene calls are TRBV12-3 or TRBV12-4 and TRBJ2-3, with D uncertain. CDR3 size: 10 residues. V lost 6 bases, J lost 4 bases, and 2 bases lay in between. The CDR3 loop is CASRADTQYF. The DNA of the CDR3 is TGTGCCAGCAGAGCAGATACGCAGTATTTT.

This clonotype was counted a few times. The CDR3 spells CASSLRAGINYGYTF. The CDR3 nucleotides read TGCGCCAGCAGTCTTCGGGCAGGTATAAACTATGGCTACACCTTC. This chain joins TRBV5-1 and TRBJ1-2; the D is unclear. Germline V lookup: CDR1 SGHRS, CDR2 YFSETQ. The CDR3 loop spans 15 amino acids. V was clipped by 5 bases and J by 2 bases, with 16 bases between them.